The 18 T cell receptor beta chains reported below all come from one sample, sequenced in a study of shared clonotypes between healthy human individuals. Terminally differentiated effector memory CD45RA+ cells were excluded from the naive CD8 cells, which were CD45RO-negative and positively selected for CCR7. Generated by immunoSEQ multiplex PCR, the TCRdb table keeps only in-frame clones and is missing some. This sample yields around 2.1 million clones, of which about 93% are seen a single time; roughly 1.8% belongs to the top ten. The sequencing sample was made of naive CD8+ T cells from PBMCs. These receptors were obtained from a man between 18 and 35 years old in good health. Some clones in this sample may be carry-over from other donors' samples.

The chain employs TRBV28 and TRBJ2-2; maybe TRBD1 (7 bases). V was pared by 3 bases and J by 4 bases, with 9 bases between. There are 14 residues in the CDR3. Germline V gene lookup returns CDR1 MDHEN and CDR2 SYDVKM. CDR3 sequence (DNA): TGTGCCAGCAGTTTGCGGGACAGCACCGGGGAGCTGTTTTTT. The encoded protein is CASSLRDSTGELFF.

Note on this clone: Other nucleotide sequences from this sample produce the same CDR3. V usage is TRBV27 and J usage is TRBJ2-1; the D is unclear. Germline V gene data show CDR1 as MNHEY and CDR2 as SMNVEV (reference sequence). Trimming left V 6 bases short and J 4 bases short, with 10 bases between. The CDR3 contains 13 residues. The chain's CDR3 is CASSPAPYNEQFF. The CDR3 region has the DNA TGTGCCAGCAGCCCAGCGCCTTACAATGAGCAGTTCTTC.

The rearrangement uses TRBV9 and TRBJ2-3, with 8 positions matching TRBD2. Germline values: CDR1 SGDLS, CDR2 YYNGEE. The CDR3 contains 14 residues. Trimming cost V 3 bases and J 2 bases; bases outside gene matches: 2. The CDR3 spells CASSGLAFTDTQYF. Written as DNA, the CDR3 is TGTGCCAGCAGCGGACTAGCGTTCACAGATACGCAGTATTTT.

In its sample, this clone was seen once. The chain's CDR3 is CAWIATRHEQFF. The CDR3 DNA reads as TGTGCCTGGATAGCGACCAGACATGAGCAGTTCTTC. The chain employs TRBV30 and TRBJ2-1; a possible D gene is TRBD2 (5 bases). Germline CDR1 and CDR2: GTSNPN and SVGIG (reference sequence). This CDR3 contains 12 residues. V was trimmed by 4 bases and J by 8 bases, leaving 12 bases between them.

The sample holds one count of this clone. V usage is TRBV13 and J usage is TRBJ2-3; TRBD2 agrees at 8 bases. The CDR3 length is 16 residues. V lost 5 bases, J lost 0 bases, and 7 bases stayed unmatched. Germline CDR1 reads PRHDT; CDR2 reads FYEKMQ (reference sequence). CDR3 nucleotide sequence: TGTGCCAGCAGCGCCCGACTAGCGCTTAGCACAGATACGCAGTATTTT. Its translation: CASSARLALSTDTQYF.

The CDR3 DNA follows: TGTGCCAGCAGCCACCCGACCCGGGAAGAGAACACCGGGGAGCTGTTTTTT. Its protein is CASSHPTREENTGELFF. This sequence joins TRBV9 and TRBJ2-2; D is possibly TRBD2 (5 bases). The CDR3 is 17 residues long. The germline V gene encodes CDR1 SGDLS and CDR2 YYNGEE. The V and J ends lost 4 bases and 1 base respectively, with 17 bases between them. Full variable domain (outside the CDR3, taken from reference TRBV9 and TRBJ2-2): DSGVTQTPKHLITATGQRVTLRCSPRSGDLSVYWYQQSLDQGLQFLIQYYNGEERAKGNILERFSAQQFPDLHSELNLSSLELGDSALYFCASSHPTREENTGELFFGEGSRLTVL.

The V call is TRBV2, the J call TRBJ2-2; D remains unclear. Germline values: CDR1 SNHLY, CDR2 FYNNEI. This CDR3 contains 11 residues. V was cut by 2 bases and J by 8 bases, with 3 bases left in between. The CDR3 protein is CASSERGELFF. CDR3 nucleotide sequence: TGTGCCAGCAGTGAAAGGGGGGAGCTGTTTTTT.

V usage is TRBV10-2 and J usage is TRBJ1-1; D gene ambiguous. The V end lost 0 bases, the J end lost 11 bases, and 7 bases lay between the germline ends. From germline, CDR1 is WSHSY and CDR2 SAAADI. The CDR3 sequence is 11 residues long. In DNA, the CDR3 is TGCGCCAGCAGTGAGTCGATAAGGGCTTTCTTT. Translation gives CASSESIRAFF.

The chain combines TRBV2 with TRBJ2-7, with 8 bases fitting TRBD2. From germline, CDR1 is SNHLY and CDR2 FYNNEI. V gave up 6 bases and J gave up 5 bases; unmatched junction bases: 12. The CDR3 contains 15 residues. CDR3 amino acids: CASRGVGRAPHEQYF. The CDR3 DNA reads TGTGCCAGCAGGGGTGTCGGGAGGGCCCCCCACGAGCAGTACTTC.

The chain carries TRBV9 and TRBJ2-5; the match to TRBD1 covers 7 bases. Germline CDR1 and CDR2: SGDLS and YYNGEE. V shed 0 bases and J 2 bases; nucleotides not matched to a gene: 4. The length of the CDR3 is 15 residues. This chain's CDR3 is CASSVERDRQETQYF. CDR3 nucleotide sequence: TGTGCCAGCAGCGTAGAAAGGGACAGACAAGAGACCCAGTACTTC.

The sample holds one count of this clone. The chain employs TRBV29-1 and TRBJ2-1, with TRBD1 as a possible D gene (6 bases). Trimming took off 4 bases at V and 3 bases at J, with 13 bases between the two ends. CDR1 is SQVTM, CDR2 ANQGSEA, per germline. The CDR3 extends over 14 amino acids. In DNA form, the CDR3 reads TGCAGCGTTGTTACAGGGACGTACTACAATGAGCAGTTCTTC. Amino acid sequence: CSVVTGTYYNEQFF.

The chain links TRBV7-2 to TRBJ2-7; 8 nucleotides align to TRBD2. Unmatched junction bases numbered 3, after V lost 2 bases and J lost 0 bases. This CDR3 comprises 15 residues. Per the germline V gene, CDR1 is SGHTA and CDR2 is FQGNSA. The CDR3 DNA follows: TGTGCCAGCAGCTTAATAGCGGGAACCTCCTACGAGCAGTACTTC. The encoded protein is CASSLIAGTSYEQYF.

The rearrangement uses TRBV25-1 and TRBJ1-1; D perhaps matches TRBD1 (5 bases). The CDR3 contains 16 residues. V lost 2 bases and J 4 bases, leaving 17 bases between the germline ends. Per the germline V gene, CDR1 is MGHDK and CDR2 is SYGVNS. CDR3: CASSEKSVGDSTEAFF. CDR3 DNA sequence: TGTGCCAGCAGTGAAAAATCGGTAGGGGATAGCACTGAAGCTTTCTTT.

This chain joins TRBV28 and TRBJ2-7; TRBD2 matches 8 bases. V lost 3 bases, J lost 3 bases, and 10 bases stayed unmatched. CDR1 is MDHEN, CDR2 SYDVKM, per germline. There are 16 residues in the CDR3. The CDR3 DNA sequence: TGTGCCAGCAGTTTGGGTCTTAGCGGGATATTCTACGAGCAGTACTTC. Its protein product is CASSLGLSGIFYEQYF. Drawing the rest from reference TRBV28 and TRBJ2-7, the complete variable domain is DVKVTQSSRYLVKRTGEKVFLECVQDMDHENMFWYRQDPGLGLRLIYFSYDVKMKEKGDIPEGYSVSREKKERFSLILESASTNQTSMYLCASSLGLSGIFYEQYFGPGTRLTVT.

The chain uses TRBV4-3 and TRBJ2-1, with D uncertain. Trimming took off 2 bases at V and 5 bases at J, with 7 bases between the two ends. The germline gives CDR1 LGHNA, CDR2 YSLEER. CDR3 length equals 13 residues. The CDR3 spells CASSQSSHNEQFF. The CDR3, as DNA: TGCGCCAGCAGCCAATCCAGTCACAATGAGCAGTTCTTC.

This chain uses TRBV4-3 with TRBJ2-1, with D possibly TRBD2 on 6 matching bases. The CDR3 consists of 15 residues. Germline CDR1 LGHNA, CDR2 YSLEER. With 4 bases removed from V and 0 bases from J, the gap between germline ends came to 10 bases. This CDR3 is CASSPDYASYNEQFF. The DNA for the CDR3 is TGCGCCAGCAGCCCGGACTACGCCTCCTACAATGAGCAGTTCTTC.

The chain carries TRBV19 and TRBJ1-4, with D possibly matching TRBD1 (5 bases). Trimming pared 3 bases from V and 0 bases from J, leaving 14 bases between. The CDR3 is made up of 17 amino acids. The germline gives CDR1 LNHDA, CDR2 SQIVND (reference sequence). The CDR3 nucleotides read TGTGCCAGTAGTATGGGGGAGTCCCGAGCAACTAATGAAAAACTGTTTTTT. This gives the protein CASSMGESRATNEKLFF.

This chain joins TRBV7-9 and TRBJ2-4; 12 bases are a match to TRBD2. V trimming: 3 bases; J trimming: 4 bases; junction bases outside the gene matches: 10. Per the germline V gene, CDR1 is SEHNR and CDR2 is FQNEAQ (reference sequence). The CDR3 loop spans 18 amino acids. CDR3 protein: CASSFPTTSGRRKNIQYF. The CDR3 nucleotides are TGTGCCAGCAGCTTCCCGACGACTAGCGGGAGAAGAAAAAACATTCAGTACTTC. The full variable domain, with the rest looked up from reference TRBV7-9 and TRBJ2-4, is DTGVSQNPRHKITKRGQNVTFRCDPISEHNRLYWYRQTLGQGPEFLTYFQNEAQLEKSRLLSDRFSAERPKGSFSTLEIQRTEQGDSAMYLCASSFPTTSGRRKNIQYFGAGTRLSVL.